This T cell receptor (beta chain) was captured by sequencing in a study of blood T cell repertoires in COVID-19. Study background: Sites across the United States, Italy and Spain contributed samples from acute and convalescent COVID-19.

Per germline, CDR1 MDHEN and CDR2 SYDVKM. Trimming took 6 bases from V and 9 from J; bases not matched to a gene: 5. This CDR3 spans 12 amino acids. Assay: immunoSEQ multiplex PCR; the TCRdb copy retains only in-frame clones and omits some. This table has tens of thousands of clones, 84% appearing once. This receptor was obtained from a man aged 60 to 75 with acute or convalescent COVID-19. This sequence joins TRBV28 and TRBJ1-5; TRBD1 matches 7 bases. Material for sequencing was peripheral blood. CDR3 amino acids: CASRTGFRPQHF. CDR3 sequence (DNA): TGTGCCAGCAGGACAGGGTTCAGGCCCCAGCATTTT.